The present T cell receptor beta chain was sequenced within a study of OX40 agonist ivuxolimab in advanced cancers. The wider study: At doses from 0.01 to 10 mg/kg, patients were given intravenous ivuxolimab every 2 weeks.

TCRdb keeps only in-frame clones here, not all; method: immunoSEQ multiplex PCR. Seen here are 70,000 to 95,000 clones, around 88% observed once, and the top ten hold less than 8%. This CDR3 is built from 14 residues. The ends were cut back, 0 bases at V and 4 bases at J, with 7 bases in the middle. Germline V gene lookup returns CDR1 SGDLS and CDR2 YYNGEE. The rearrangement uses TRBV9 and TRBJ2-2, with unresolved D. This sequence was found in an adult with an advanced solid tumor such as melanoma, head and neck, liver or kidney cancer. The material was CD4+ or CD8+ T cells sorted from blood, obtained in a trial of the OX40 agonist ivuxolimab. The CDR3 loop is CASSVGPSTGELFF. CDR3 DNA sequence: TGTGCCAGCAGCGTAGGGCCTAGCACCGGGGAGCTGTTTTTT.